This TCR beta chain appears in the sequencing data of a study of control samples from healthy donors and cancer patients. This CDR3 spans 11 amino acids. V lost 5 bases and J 4 bases, leaving 5 bases between the germline ends. Germline assignment: CDR1 KGHSH and CDR2 LQKENI. TCRdb's table, derived via immunoSEQ multiplex PCR, lists solely in-frame clones and lacks some. The sample has some 120,000 clones; about 95% are singletons. This clone was counted once. Sequencing used blood. The rearrangement joins TRBV18 to TRBJ1-2; D call uncertain. This sequence was found in a man aged 30 to 39 in good health. The CDR3 sequence is CASSSGYGYTF. CDR3 DNA sequence: TGTGCCAGCTCATCCGGCTATGGCTACACCTTC.